This T cell receptor (beta chain) was documented in a study of T cells in Graves' hyperthyroidism and ophthalmopathy. General study points: Blood held most thyroid clonotypes expanded above 0.001 frequency.

Hyperthyroidism, newly diagnosed and lasting under 2 months, affected patients aged 18 to 65. 10 ml fresh peripheral blood yielded the PBMCs. There were TCR beta CDR3 regions amplified from RNA transcripts. The HTBI set primed first-round TCR CDR3 RT-PCR. Each CDR3 protein gets one entry after TCRdb re-called the multiplex PCR reads with MiXCR. The table shows some 620,000 distinct CDR3 sequences, with around 16% occurring only once. This clonotype occurred a few times. What it binds is unknown. CDR1 and CDR2 from the germline V gene are MNHEY and SMNVEV (reference sequence). The CDR3 spans 13 residues. Between the trimmed V and J ends, which lost 3 bases and 7 bases, there was a span of 9 bases.

This chain uses TRBV27 with TRBJ2-2; D is undetermined. Input material: blood. The clonotype was recovered from a woman aged 30 to 39 with Graves' hyperthyroidism. This CDR3 is CASSFPIGGELFF. The CDR3 nucleotides are TGTGCCAGCAGTTTCCCTATAGGCGGGGAGCTGTTTTTT.